The next 15 T cell receptor beta chains were all read from a single sample in a study of blood T cell repertoires in COVID-19. Profiling relied on immunoSEQ multiplex PCR, and the TCRdb table lists in-frame clones only, not all of them. This sample has roughly 95,000 clones; about 93% occur once, and the top ten carry less than 5%. The sequencing input was peripheral blood. The receptors shown here come from a woman aged 45-60 years in a cohort sampled during active COVID-19.

DNA of the CDR3: TGTGCCAGCAGCTTGGACCCTCAGGGAAACACCATATATTTT. Translation: CASSLDPQGNTIYF. This chain joins TRBV5-5 and TRBJ1-3, with D unresolved. Trimming took off 0 bases at V and 4 bases at J, with 8 bases between the two ends. CDR1 is SGHKS, CDR2 YYEKEE, per germline (reference sequence). The length of the CDR3 is 14 residues.

V is TRBV2 and J is TRBJ1-5, with 9 bases matching TRBD1. This CDR3 spans 15 amino acids. CDR1 SNHLY and CDR2 FYNNEI come from the germline V gene. Germline trimming cut 5 bases from V and 5 bases from J; bases unmatched to any gene: 7. The CDR3 spells CASSYTGGDYQPQHF. The CDR3 DNA follows: TGTGCCAGCAGTTACACAGGGGGCGACTATCAGCCCCAGCATTTT. The full variable domain, rest sourced from reference TRBV2 and TRBJ1-5, is EPEVTQTPSHQVTQMGQEVILRCVPISNHLYFYWYRQILGQKVEFLVSFYNNEISEKSEIFDDQFSVERPDGSNFTLKIRSTKLEDSAMYFCASSYTGGDYQPQHFGDGTRLSIL.

V is TRBV6-5 and J is TRBJ1-5; 8 bases map to TRBD1. V shed 5 bases, J shed 10 bases, and the junction held 10 bases outside the gene matches. Per germline, CDR1 MNHEY and CDR2 SVGAGI. CDR3 length: 14 residues. The CDR3, as DNA: TGTGCCAGCAGTAGACCCGGACAGGGCGGACCCCAGCATTTT. Protein sequence: CASSRPGQGGPQHF.

V usage is TRBV27 and J usage is TRBJ2-2; D gene unclear. The CDR3 has 16 residues. The V gene lost 5 bases and the J gene lost 7 bases, with 20 bases spanning the gap. CDR1 and CDR2 (germline): MNHEY, SMNVEV (reference sequence). The DNA for the CDR3 is TGTGCCAGCAGTCCCAGGCGTTCACCCCAGAGCGGGGAGCTGTTTTTT. Translated: CASSPRRSPQSGELFF.

The chain couples TRBV29-1 to TRBJ2-7; unclear D gene. The CDR3 is 13 residues long. With 4 bases removed from V and 1 base from J, the gap between germline ends came to 11 bases. Germline V gene sequence: CDR1 SQVTM, CDR2 ANQGSEA. The CDR3 region has the DNA TGCAGCGTTGCGGCGGCCGGGTCCTACGAGCAGTACTTC. Translating it yields CSVAAAGSYEQYF.

This clone was seen more than once but under ten times. This sequence joins TRBV7-9 and TRBJ2-7; 12 nucleotides line up with TRBD1. V shed 3 bases, J shed 2 bases, and the junction held 2 bases outside the gene matches. The CDR3 is made up of 15 amino acids. Germline CDR1 and CDR2: SEHNR and FQNEAQ (reference sequence). The chain's CDR3 is CASSFGTGGTYEQYF. CDR3 DNA: TGTGCCAGCAGCTTCGGGACAGGGGGCACCTACGAGCAGTACTTC.

This chain connects TRBV10-3 to TRBJ2-6; possibly TRBD1 for D (6 bases). Per the germline V gene, CDR1 is ENHRY and CDR2 is SYGVKD. V lost 6 bases to trimming and J lost 2 bases, with 17 bases between them. This CDR3 comprises 17 residues. The CDR3 DNA sequence: TGTGCCATCAGCAAGGCCGGGACAATGACTGGGGCCAACGTCCTGACTTTC. Translating it yields CAISKAGTMTGANVLTF.

DNA for the CDR3: TGTGCCAGCAGTCATCCTAAAATAGCGGGGAACAATGAGCAGTTCTTC. Protein sequence: CASSHPKIAGNNEQFF. The gene calls are TRBV28 and TRBJ2-1; TRBD2 matches 8 bases. The germline V gene has CDR1 MDHEN and CDR2 SYDVKM. CDR3 length: 16 residues. Trimming removed 5 bases from V and 5 bases from J; junction bases left unmatched: 11. The full variable domain, completed using reference TRBV28 and TRBJ2-1, is DVKVTQSSRYLVKRTGEKVFLECVQDMDHENMFWYRQDPGLGLRLIYFSYDVKMKEKGDIPEGYSVSREKKERFSLILESASTNQTSMYLCASSHPKIAGNNEQFFGPGTRLTVL.

This clone was recorded once. The chain uses TRBV7-9 and TRBJ1-1; 8 positions agree with TRBD1. Germline CDR1 is SEHNR and CDR2 is FQNEAQ (reference sequence). V was clipped by 1 base and J by 4 bases; unmatched bases: 2. This CDR3 spans 14 amino acids. In DNA, the CDR3 is TGTGCCAGCAGCTTAGGGACAGGGTTCACTGAAGCTTTCTTT. Translating it yields CASSLGTGFTEAFF. Complete variable domain (other parts from reference TRBV7-9 and TRBJ1-1): DTGVSQNPRHKITKRGQNVTFRCDPISEHNRLYWYRQTLGQGPEFLTYFQNEAQLEKSRLLSDRFSAERPKGSFSTLEIQRTEQGDSAMYLCASSLGTGFTEAFFGQGTRLTVV.

The chain has TRBV12-5 and TRBJ1-5, with D maybe TRBD1 (5 bases). CDR1 is LGHNT, CDR2 FRNRAP, per germline. This CDR3 region has 15 residues. The ends were cut back, 6 bases at V and 6 bases at J, with 18 bases in the middle. The chain's CDR3 is CASGPPGDPAQPQHF. CDR3 sequence (DNA): TGTGCTAGTGGGCCCCCGGGGGACCCCGCTCAGCCCCAGCATTTT.

This sequence joins TRBV21-1 and TRBJ1-3. TRBV21-1 is recorded as a pseudogene. This CDR3 region has 15 residues. CDR3 DNA: TGTGCCAGCTCGCGGGGGATTACTTCTGGAAACACCATATATTTT. Amino acid sequence: CASSRGITSGNTIYF.

This chain connects TRBV19 to TRBJ1-4, with 10 positions matching TRBD1. CDR1 is LNHDA, CDR2 SQIVND, per germline (reference sequence). The junction had 3 bases not matched to a gene; V was cut back by 4 bases and J by 7 bases. The CDR3 sequence is 14 residues long. The CDR3 region is CASSRGQGTEKLFF. In nucleotides, the CDR3 is TGTGCCAGTAGTAGGGGACAGGGGACTGAAAAACTGTTTTTT.

There are a few counts of this clone. This chain connects TRBV5-4 to TRBJ1-6, with unresolved D. This CDR3 has 12 amino acids. The germline V gene encodes CDR1 SGHNT and CDR2 YYREEE (reference sequence). V was pared by 0 bases and J by 14 bases, with 9 bases between. The CDR3 region has the DNA TGTGCCAGCAGCTTGGGTCTGGCGGCCCTCCACTTT. This encodes CASSLGLAALHF.

This clone was recorded only once. The rearrangement links TRBV19 to TRBJ2-2; 9 bases agree with TRBD1. CDR3 length equals 15 residues. Trimming took 7 bases from V and 5 from J; bases not matched to a gene: 8. The germline V gene encodes CDR1 LNHDA and CDR2 SQIVND (reference sequence). The CDR3 loop is CASTKRDRVTGELFF. The CDR3 nucleotides read TGTGCCAGTACCAAAAGGGACAGGGTGACCGGGGAGCTGTTTTTT.

The chain uses TRBV14 and TRBJ2-7; possibly TRBD1 for D (5 bases). CDR3 length: 15 residues. CDR1 is SGHDN, CDR2 FVKESK, per germline. Trimming cost V 3 bases and J 10 bases, with 22 bases left between them. This chain's CDR3 is CASSQYPTDPESQYF. In nucleotides, the CDR3 is TGTGCCAGCAGCCAGTATCCGACAGATCCGGAATCCCAGTACTTC.